This TCR beta chain emerged from a study of CD8 T cells in ankylosing spondylitis. Study results and caveats: Earlier reports found some motif variants in synovial fluid and blood in reactive arthritis. Seemingly characteristic of ankylosing spondylitis blood was a TCR beta motif consisting of 7 or 8 highly homologous variants. Disease-linked clones bore a CD8+ phenotype and were relatively rare in peripheral blood.

A quantitative 5'-RACE method, one with molecular barcodes, was used to make TCR beta libraries. TCRdb passed the 5' RACE reads through MiXCR, listing each CDR3 protein once. Of some 840,000 distinct CDR3 sequences listed, 12% were seen once; the top ten hold just over 0.5%. Germline lookup yields CDR1 SGHDT and CDR2 YYEEEE. This CDR3 region has 14 residues. After removal of 4 bases from V and 4 bases from J, the junction contained 5 bases not matched to a gene. This clonotype has ten or more counts. Its antigen remains unidentified. Sequencing was performed on blood, either unsorted or a sorted T cell fraction (not recorded which). This receptor was taken from a male donor with ankylosing spondylitis. The V call is TRBV5-6, the J call TRBJ2-3; 8 nucleotides align to TRBD1. CDR3 coding DNA: TGTGCCAGCAGCCTACTGACAGGGGCAGATACGCAGTATTTT. Translating gives CASSLLTGADTQYF.